These 26 T cell receptor beta chains were all obtained from the same sample, sequenced in a study of vaccination effects on CD4 cells after COVID-19. In the ViraFEST assay, antigen-specific CD4+ clonotypes were identified by expansion after peptide-pool stimulation. After more than 8 days in culture, the CD4+ T cells were isolated. Everyone in the study got two shots of either the BNT162b2 or mRNA-1273 vaccine. These receptors lack a known antigen. The repertoire was sequenced with immunoSEQ multiplex PCR; TCRdb's copy has only in-frame clones and lacks some. The profile shows some 23,000 clones, more than 70% of them singletons. Sequencing used CD4+ T cells from PBMCs cultured with HCoV-229E spike peptides, obtained after COVID-19 vaccination. Receptor source: a human donor who received a COVID-19 vaccine.

V is TRBV6-1 and J is TRBJ1-1; a weak D match, TRBD1 (6 bases). V was clipped by 1 base and J by 4 bases, with 16 bases between them. The germline CDR1 and CDR2 sequences are MNHNS and SASEGT. The CDR3 spans 16 residues. CDR3 sequence (DNA): TGTGCCAGCAGTGAAGGGGATTTTACAGGGAGCACTGAAGCTTTCTTT. Its translation is CASSEGDFTGSTEAFF.

This sequence joins TRBV5-4 and TRBJ1-6; D ambiguous. The CDR3 runs 16 residues. Trimming left V 4 bases short and J 0 bases short, with 11 bases between. Germline CDR1 and CDR2: SGHNT and YYREEE (reference sequence). Here the CDR3 DNA reads TGTGCCAGCAGCGCATCTCGGGGCTCCTATAATTCACCCCTCCACTTT. It translates to CASSASRGSYNSPLHF.

This chain uses TRBV3-1 (or the pseudogene TRBV3-2) with TRBJ2-5, with a tentative D call TRBD1 (7 bases). CDR1 is LGHDT and CDR2 is YNNKEL in the germline V gene (reference sequence). Trimming removed 4 bases at V and 4 bases at J, with 13 bases between. The CDR3 covers 14 residues. The CDR3 sequence is CASSRRQGGETQYF. The DNA for the CDR3 is TGTGCCAGCAGCCGACGACAGGGAGGAGAGACCCAGTACTTC.

The J gene is TRBJ1-5, the V gene TRBV4-1, with D hard to call. Per the germline V gene, CDR1 is MGHRA and CDR2 is YSYEKL. CDR3 length equals 15 residues. V lost 0 bases, J lost 6 bases, and 12 bases lay in between. CDR3 residues: CASSQDLGRFQPQHF. The CDR3 DNA reads as TGCGCCAGCAGCCAAGATTTGGGGAGGTTTCAGCCCCAGCATTTT.

The rearrangement uses TRBV13 and TRBJ2-7, with 8 bases fitting TRBD1. There are 15 residues in the CDR3. The ends lost 6 bases at V and 5 bases at J; junction bases unmatched: 12. Germline V gives CDR1 PRHDT, CDR2 FYEKMQ (reference sequence). The DNA for the CDR3 is TGTGCCAGCAGGGAGAAAGGCAGGGGGCGGGACGAGCAGTACTTC. Translated: CASREKGRGRDEQYF.

The chain carries TRBV11-2 and TRBJ2-5; 8 bases fit TRBD2. Trimming at V came to 5 bases and at J to 9 bases, leaving 8 bases not matched to a gene. The CDR3 extends over 13 amino acids. Germline V gene sequence: CDR1 SGHAT, CDR2 FQNNGV. CDR3 amino acids: CASSIPYGGAQYF. The CDR3, as DNA: TGTGCCAGCAGCATCCCCTACGGGGGGGCCCAGTACTTC.

The rearrangement joins TRBV3-1 (or the pseudogene TRBV3-2) to TRBJ2-7; D uncertain. The CDR3 sequence is 15 residues long. Trimming left V 1 base short and J 2 bases short, with 12 bases between. Looked up from germline, CDR1 is LGHDT and CDR2 is YNNKEL (reference sequence). CDR3 nucleotide sequence: TGTGCCAGCAGCCAAGGCGCAAGAATCCCCTACGAGCAGTACTTC. Translating it yields CASSQGARIPYEQYF.

This chain uses TRBV3-1 (or the pseudogene TRBV3-2) with TRBJ1-3; 7 bases map to TRBD1. The V segment lost 1 base and the J segment 2 bases; nucleotides outside the gene matches: 11. The CDR3 runs to 18 residues. CDR1 is LGHDT, CDR2 YNNKEL, per germline (reference sequence). CDR3: CASSQGSVQGITGNTIYF. CDR3 nucleotide sequence: TGTGCCAGCAGCCAAGGATCTGTACAGGGGATAACTGGAAACACCATATATTTT.

V is TRBV29-1 and J is TRBJ2-3, with D uncertain. V dropped 4 bases and J dropped 1 base, with 9 bases sitting between them. Germline V gene data show CDR1 as SQVTM and CDR2 as ANQGSEA. The CDR3 runs 13 residues. In DNA, the CDR3 is TGCAGCGTTGTGGGCGTAGGCACAGATACGCAGTATTTT. This codes for CSVVGVGTDTQYF.

The J gene is TRBJ1-4, the V gene TRBV21-1. TRBV21-1 is marked as a pseudogene. The CDR3 consists of 10 residues. The CDR3 DNA is TGTGCAGAATTGAATGAAAAACTGTTTTTT. Translating gives CAELNEKLFF.

The CDR3 bases are TGTGCCAGCAGCTTAGCGAGTGGGGGCACTGAAGCTTTCTTT. The encoded protein is CASSLASGGTEAFF. The chain recombines TRBV7-8 with TRBJ1-1; possible D gene TRBD1, 5 bases. The germline V gene has CDR1 SGHVS and CDR2 FQNEAQ. Trimming removed 0 bases at V and 4 bases at J, with 9 bases between. This CDR3 has 14 residues.

There are a few counts of this clone. The V and J genes are TRBV3-1 (or the pseudogene TRBV3-2) and TRBJ1-3, with D unresolved. Between the trimmed V and J ends, which lost 0 bases and 0 bases, there was a span of 9 bases. The V gene's germline CDR1 is LGHDT and CDR2 YNNKEL (reference sequence). CDR3 length: 16 amino acids. In DNA form, the CDR3 reads TGTGCCAGCAGCCAAGAGCTCGTGAGCTCTGGAAACACCATATATTTT. Its protein product is CASSQELVSSGNTIYF.

The gene calls are TRBV5-8 and TRBJ1-5; the match to TRBD1 covers 10 bases. CDR3 length equals 19 residues. Germline lookup yields CDR1 SGHTS and CDR2 YDEGEE. After removal of 5 bases from V and 6 bases from J, the junction contained 20 bases not matched to a gene. The CDR3 spells CASRLWTGTGVIGLQPQHF. The CDR3, as DNA: TGTGCCAGCAGACTGTGGACCGGGACAGGGGTAATAGGGCTTCAGCCCCAGCATTTT.

The genes are TRBV5-4 and TRBJ1-2; no clear D. Trimming cost V 4 bases and J 6 bases, with 19 bases left between them. From germline, CDR1 is SGHNT and CDR2 YYREEE (reference sequence). The CDR3 is 15 amino acids. The CDR3 loop reads CASSIFEQRFNGYTF. CDR3 DNA: TGTGCCAGCAGCATTTTTGAACAGCGATTTAATGGCTACACCTTC.

The rearrangement links TRBV2 to TRBJ2-7; D assignment may be TRBD1 or TRBD2 (5 bases each). V gave up 3 bases and J gave up 0 bases, with 15 bases separating them. From germline, CDR1 is SNHLY and CDR2 FYNNEI. The CDR3 extends over 16 amino acids. The CDR3 region has the DNA TGTGCCAGCAGTGATAATGAACCGGGGCTCTCCTACGAGCAGTACTTC. Its protein product is CASSDNEPGLSYEQYF.

The chain couples TRBV12-3 or TRBV12-4 to TRBJ1-2; 7 bases agree with TRBD1. The CDR3 runs 13 residues. Germline trimming cut 1 base from V and 4 bases from J; bases unmatched to any gene: 0. The CDR3 coding sequence is TGTGCCAGCAGTTTAGGACAGGGCTATGGCTACACCTTC. Its protein product is CASSLGQGYGYTF.

This sequence joins TRBV7-9 and TRBJ2-5; tentative D call: TRBD1 (6 bases). V shed 8 bases and J shed 4 bases, with 23 bases lying between them. Per germline, CDR1 SEHNR and CDR2 FQNEAQ (reference sequence). The length of the CDR3 is 16 residues. The CDR3 nucleotides read TGTGCCAGCGCTACCCTCAGGACAGAGGGCGTAGAGACCCAGTACTTC. Translation: CASATLRTEGVETQYF.

This rearrangement joins TRBV7-9 to TRBJ2-7; the match to TRBD2 covers 7 bases. The CDR3 is made up of 15 amino acids. J lost 2 bases, V lost 1 base, and 5 bases had no gene match. Germline CDR1 and CDR2: SEHNR and FQNEAQ (reference sequence). CDR3 DNA sequence: TGTGCCAGCAGCTTAGTGTCAGGGAGGGCCTACGAGCAGTACTTC. It encodes CASSLVSGRAYEQYF.

This chain links TRBV30 with TRBJ2-4; D may be TRBD1 or TRBD2 (5 bases each). Trimming removed 8 bases from V and 0 bases from J, with 14 bases in between. Looked up from germline, CDR1 is GTSNPN and CDR2 is SVGIG (reference sequence). This CDR3 spans 14 amino acids. CDR3 DNA: TGTGCCACCGGGACCGACATAGCCAAAAACATTCAGTACTTC. This gives the protein CATGTDIAKNIQYF.

The rearrangement joins TRBV4-2 to TRBJ2-7; no firm D call. There are 15 residues in the CDR3. Deletions cut 4 bases from V and 4 bases from J, with 17 bases between. CDR1 and CDR2 from the germline V gene are LGHNA and YNFKEQ. CDR3 bases: TGTGCCAGCAGCCCTGACCTCAGTCGGGTTTACGAGCAGTACTTC. As protein: CASSPDLSRVYEQYF.

This clone has more than one count but fewer than ten. The chain has TRBV19 and TRBJ1-2, with D hard to call. The CDR3 is 13 residues long. CDR1 is LNHDA and CDR2 is SQIVND in the germline V gene (reference sequence). Trimming removed 6 bases from V and 8 bases from J, with 16 bases in between. The CDR3: CASSPSGFGGYTF. The CDR3 nucleotides read TGTGCCAGTAGCCCCTCCGGGTTTGGGGGCTACACCTTC.

This chain uses TRBV27 with TRBJ1-1; D possibly corresponds to TRBD1 (5 bases). The germline CDR1 and CDR2 sequences are MNHEY and SMNVEV (reference sequence). This CDR3 comprises 15 residues. V was pared by 3 bases and J by 1 base, with 12 bases between. The CDR3 region has the DNA TGTGCCAGCAGTTTTCTATCAAGGGGGAACACTGAAGCTTTCTTT. Residues: CASSFLSRGNTEAFF.

CDR3 amino acids: CASSQTNRGGSTDTQYF. As DNA, the CDR3 is TGCGCCAGCAGCCAGACAAACAGGGGTGGAAGCACAGATACGCAGTATTTT. This chain connects TRBV5-1 to TRBJ2-3; 7 nucleotides align to TRBD1. CDR3 size: 17 residues. V was pared by 4 bases and J by 0 bases, with 11 bases of the junction left unmatched. Germline lookup yields CDR1 SGHRS and CDR2 YFSETQ. The full variable domain, with the rest looked up from reference TRBV5-1 and TRBJ2-3, is KAGVTQTPRYLIKTRGQQVTLSCSPISGHRSVSWYQQTPGQGLQFLFEYFSETQRNKGNFPGRFSGRQFSNSRSEMNVSTLELGDSALYLCASSQTNRGGSTDTQYFGPGTRLTVL.

The rearrangement joins TRBV5-1 to TRBJ2-2; unclear D gene. With 4 bases removed from V and 2 bases from J, the gap between germline ends came to 12 bases. The CDR3 loop spans 15 amino acids. Germline CDR1 is SGHRS and CDR2 is YFSETQ. The CDR3 region has the DNA TGCGCCAGCAGCCCCTCCCCCGTTAACACCGGGGAGCTGTTTTTT. Translating gives CASSPSPVNTGELFF.

The chain joins TRBV14 to TRBJ1-2, with D hard to call. V was trimmed by 3 bases and J by 0 bases, leaving 2 bases between them. CDR3 length: 12 residues. Germline V CDR1 and CDR2: SGHDN, FVKESK. The CDR3 sequence is CASSQSNYGYTF. Written as DNA, the CDR3 is TGTGCCAGCAGCCAGTCTAACTATGGCTACACCTTC.

The count of this clone is one. This chain connects TRBV19 to TRBJ2-2, with D possibly being TRBD2 (5 bases). CDR3 length: 13 amino acids. Germline assignment: CDR1 LNHDA and CDR2 SQIVND (reference sequence). Deletions cut 1 base from V and 7 bases from J, with 7 bases between. Written as DNA, the CDR3 is TGTGCCAGTAGTATAGTACGGGGCGGGGAGCTGTTTTTT. Translation: CASSIVRGGELFF.